This TCR beta chain was recorded in a study of cytomegalovirus exposure and HLA in healthy donors. PCR employed 60 Vbeta and 13 Jbeta primers. Clones were sequenced by immunoSEQ multiplex PCR, and TCRdb holds only the in-frame ones, with some missing. Seen here are under 90,000 clones, approximately 69% observed once, and the top ten hold about 9.1%. The CDR3 length is 15 residues. With 5 bases clipped from V and 4 bases from J, the junction kept 7 bases outside the gene matches. From germline, CDR1 is LNHDA and CDR2 SQIVND (reference sequence). V and J are TRBV19 and TRBJ2-2; 7 bases match TRBD2. Sequenced input: PBMCs. The origin of this receptor is a middle-aged man in good health and CMV-seropositive. The CDR3: CASSRGDVITGELFF. The DNA for the CDR3 is TGTGCCAGTAGTCGGGGGGATGTAATCACCGGGGAGCTGTTTTTT.